One sample yielded the 22 T cell receptor beta chains listed below, sequenced in a study of blood T cell repertoires in COVID-19. Only in-frame clones appear in the TCRdb table, and some are missing; sequencing was by immunoSEQ multiplex PCR. The sample contains about 220,000 clones, over 60% of which appear only once. What was sequenced was peripheral blood. Every receptor here comes from a woman aged 65 to 85 with acute or convalescent COVID-19.

This chain links TRBV10-3 with TRBJ2-2; D is perhaps TRBD1 (5 bases). This CDR3 contains 15 residues. V was pared by 4 bases and J by 6 bases, with 15 bases between. The V gene's germline CDR1 is ENHRY and CDR2 SYGVKD. CDR3: CAISVGQGRAGELFF. CDR3 DNA sequence: TGTGCCATCAGTGTGGGTCAGGGAAGAGCCGGGGAGCTGTTTTTT.

The chain joins TRBV2 to TRBJ2-1, with D possibly matching TRBD1 (6 bases). CDR1 is SNHLY, CDR2 FYNNEI, per germline. The CDR3 runs 13 residues. Trimming stripped 8 bases from V and 8 bases from J, with 16 bases between. The CDR3 protein is CASGRDRTDEQFF. CDR3 in DNA: TGTGCCAGCGGCAGAGACAGGACGGATGAGCAGTTCTTC.

The gene calls are TRBV6-2 or TRBV6-3 and TRBJ1-3; D is ambiguous. CDR1 is MNHEY and CDR2 is SVGEGT in the germline V gene. V lost 2 bases and J 2 bases, leaving 4 bases between the germline ends. The CDR3 has 13 amino acids. CDR3 protein: CASSYQTGNTIYF. The CDR3 nucleotides are TGTGCCAGCAGTTACCAGACTGGAAACACCATATATTTT.

This chain connects TRBV5-5 to TRBJ2-3, with TRBD2 identical over 12 bases. From germline, CDR1 is SGHKS and CDR2 YYEKEE (reference sequence). The CDR3 is 15 residues long. Trimming removed 3 bases from V and 6 bases from J; junction bases left unmatched: 5. The CDR3 bases are TGTGCCAGCAGCTCTAGCGGGGGGGCCCCGGATACGCAGTATTTT. Protein product: CASSSSGGAPDTQYF.

This chain links TRBV3-1 (or the pseudogene TRBV3-2) with TRBJ1-2; tentatively, D is TRBD1 (6 bases). V was trimmed by 2 bases and J by 0 bases, leaving 19 bases between them. CDR3 length: 18 residues. Germline V gene sequence: CDR1 LGHDT, CDR2 YNNKEL (reference sequence). The CDR3 spells CASSQLPRPRGTNYGYTF. CDR3 sequence (DNA): TGTGCCAGCAGCCAACTGCCGAGGCCCAGGGGAACTAACTATGGCTACACCTTC.

V is TRBV7-3 and J is TRBJ2-2, with 10 positions matching TRBD1. Germline CDR1 is SGHTA and CDR2 is FQGTGA. Losses at the gene ends were 10 bases for V and 3 bases for J; bases not matched to a gene: 5. This CDR3 spans 14 amino acids. CDR3 in amino acids: CATGTGEDTGELFF. DNA of the CDR3: TGTGCCACCGGGACAGGGGAGGACACCGGGGAGCTGTTTTTT.

DNA of the CDR3: TGTGCCAGCAGCAAGGGGGACACAGGAAACACCATATATTTT. It codes for CASSKGDTGNTIYF. V is TRBV11-2 and J is TRBJ1-3; D may be TRBD1 (6 bases). The V gene's germline CDR1 is SGHAT and CDR2 FQNNGV. CDR3 length: 14 amino acids. The ends were cut back, 5 bases at V and 4 bases at J, with 12 bases in the middle.

The chain is built from TRBV7-8 and TRBJ2-7; perhaps TRBD1 as D (6 bases). Germline lookup yields CDR1 SGHVS and CDR2 FQNEAQ. V was cut by 5 bases and J by 7 bases, with 21 bases left in between. This CDR3 comprises 15 residues. The CDR3 here is CASSISEGGYEEQYV. CDR3 DNA: TGTGCCAGCAGCATTAGCGAAGGGGGATATGAAGAGCAGTACGTC.

This rearrangement joins TRBV18 to TRBJ1-1; 8 nucleotides match TRBD1. The germline gives CDR1 KGHSH, CDR2 LQKENI. V lost 2 bases to trimming and J lost 6 bases; unmatched junction nucleotides: 8. This CDR3 contains 15 residues. The chain's CDR3 is CASSPVTGGPPEAFF. The CDR3 DNA is TGTGCCAGCTCACCAGTAACAGGGGGTCCCCCTGAAGCTTTCTTT.

This chain links TRBV10-3 with TRBJ1-2; D call uncertain. V was pared by 0 bases and J by 8 bases, with 10 bases between. This CDR3 contains 13 residues. From germline, CDR1 is ENHRY and CDR2 SYGVKD. The CDR3 sequence is CAISESTASGYTF. As DNA, the CDR3 is TGTGCCATCAGTGAGTCTACTGCCTCGGGCTACACCTTC.

The chain carries TRBV24-1 and TRBJ2-3; TRBD1 aligns across 10 bases. The CDR3 has 18 amino acids. Trimming took 3 bases from V and 0 from J; bases not matched to a gene: 8. Germline V gene data show CDR1 as KGHDR and CDR2 as SFDVKD. The chain's CDR3 is CATSDEGTGVPSTDTQYF. CDR3 nucleotides: TGTGCCACCAGTGATGAGGGGACAGGGGTCCCTAGCACAGATACGCAGTATTTT.

The chain uses TRBV7-2 and TRBJ1-2; 8 nucleotides match TRBD1. Trimming removed 2 bases from V and 7 bases from J; junction bases left unmatched: 6. The CDR3 spans 14 residues. Per germline, CDR1 SGHTA and CDR2 FQGNSA. The CDR3 here is CASSLQGALGGYTF. CDR3 sequence (DNA): TGTGCCAGCAGCTTACAGGGGGCGTTAGGTGGCTACACCTTC.

Concerning this clone: The same CDR3 can be traced to other DNA sequences in this sample. The rearrangement uses TRBV11-2 and TRBJ2-2, with 9 bases aligning to TRBD2. From germline, CDR1 is SGHAT and CDR2 FQNNGV. The ends lost 4 bases at V and 3 bases at J; junction bases unmatched: 3. The CDR3 is made up of 15 amino acids. The CDR3 DNA is TGTGCCAGCAGCTATAGCGGGGGAGACACCGGGGAGCTGTTTTTT. Translation gives CASSYSGGDTGELFF.

The J gene is TRBJ1-4, the V gene TRBV6-5; D perhaps matches TRBD1 (6 bases). Germline CDR1 reads MNHEY; CDR2 reads SVGAGI. V gave up 7 bases and J gave up 3 bases, with 12 bases separating them. CDR3 size: 14 residues. The CDR3 region has the DNA TGTGCCAGCACTACAGGGTTTTCTAATGAAAAACTGTTTTTT. It yields the protein CASTTGFSNEKLFF.

This chain links TRBV7-7 with TRBJ2-3, with TRBD1 matching 8 bases. V dropped 4 bases and J dropped 0; count of bases not matched to a gene: 15. CDR3 size: 19 residues. Germline-derived CDR1 and CDR2 are SSHAT and FNYEAQ (reference sequence). The CDR3 bases are TGTGCCAGCAGCTCCGCTTTCAGGGGGCAGCCCCTCAGCACAGATACGCAGTATTTT. This gives the protein CASSSAFRGQPLSTDTQYF.

This clone is a singleton in its sample. The V call is TRBV5-1, the J call TRBJ2-7, with TRBD1 matching 10 bases. The ends lost 4 bases at V and 3 bases at J; junction bases unmatched: 13. In germline, CDR1 is SGHRS, CDR2 YFSETQ. There are 17 residues in the CDR3. The CDR3 DNA sequence: TGCGCCAGCAGCCAGACCGCCGTCGGGACAGGGGACTACGAGCAGTACTTC. Its translation is CASSQTAVGTGDYEQYF.

This sequence joins TRBV6-5 and TRBJ2-7; D is possibly TRBD1 (6 bases). V lost 8 bases to trimming and J lost 4 bases, with 15 bases between them. Germline V gives CDR1 MNHEY, CDR2 SVGAGI. This CDR3 region has 13 residues. DNA for the CDR3: TGTGCCAGCGGTTTAAGGGGGATGTACGAGCAGTACTTC. Its translation: CASGLRGMYEQYF.

V usage is TRBV6-5 and J usage is TRBJ2-6; weak D call: TRBD1 (5 bases). The V gene lost 4 bases and the J gene lost 3 bases, with 7 bases spanning the gap. Germline-derived CDR1 and CDR2 are MNHEY and SVGAGI. The CDR3 loop spans 14 amino acids. In DNA form, the CDR3 reads TGTGCCAGCAGTTCCGACAGTGGGGCCAACGTCCTGACTTTC. Its translation is CASSSDSGANVLTF.

The chain is built from TRBV11-2 and TRBJ2-1; D is undetermined. CDR1 SGHAT and CDR2 FQNNGV come from the germline V gene. V lost 4 bases and J 4 bases, leaving 11 bases between the germline ends. This CDR3 comprises 14 residues. The CDR3 nucleotides are TGTGCCAGCAGCTCGATGCTATGGTACAATGAGCAGTTCTTC. It encodes CASSSMLWYNEQFF.

The V call is TRBV19, the J call TRBJ1-1; tentative D call: TRBD1 (5 bases). V lost 7 bases and J lost 5, with 14 bases in between. Germline V gene sequence: CDR1 LNHDA, CDR2 SQIVND (reference sequence). The CDR3 length is 13 residues. The CDR3 region is CASNQGAMTEAFF. DNA for the CDR3: TGTGCCAGTAACCAGGGCGCAATGACTGAAGCTTTCTTT. Supplemented by reference TRBV19 and TRBJ1-1, the full variable domain reads DGGITQSPKYLFRKEGQNVTLSCEQNLNHDAMYWYRQDPGQGLRLIYYSQIVNDFQKGDIAEGYSVSREKKESFPLTVTSAQKNPTAFYLCASNQGAMTEAFFGQGTRLTVV.

The J gene is TRBJ2-1, the V gene TRBV4-3; 7 nucleotides line up with TRBD2. CDR3 size: 17 residues. Looked up from germline, CDR1 is LGHNA and CDR2 is YSLEER. The V gene end was trimmed by 0 bases and the J gene end by 0 bases; junction bases not matched to a gene: 5. CDR3 in DNA: TGCGCCAGCAGCCAAGATTTCGGGAGGAGCTCCTACAATGAGCAGTTCTTC. The encoded protein is CASSQDFGRSSYNEQFF.

The V and J genes are TRBV24-1 and TRBJ1-1, with 11 bases identical to TRBD1. Trimming at V came to 7 bases and at J to 3 bases, leaving 6 bases not matched to a gene. The CDR3 is 15 amino acids. Germline lookup yields CDR1 KGHDR and CDR2 SFDVKD. The CDR3 reads CATRAGTGGDTEAFF. The CDR3 nucleotides are TGTGCCACCAGGGCCGGGACAGGGGGAGACACTGAAGCTTTCTTT.